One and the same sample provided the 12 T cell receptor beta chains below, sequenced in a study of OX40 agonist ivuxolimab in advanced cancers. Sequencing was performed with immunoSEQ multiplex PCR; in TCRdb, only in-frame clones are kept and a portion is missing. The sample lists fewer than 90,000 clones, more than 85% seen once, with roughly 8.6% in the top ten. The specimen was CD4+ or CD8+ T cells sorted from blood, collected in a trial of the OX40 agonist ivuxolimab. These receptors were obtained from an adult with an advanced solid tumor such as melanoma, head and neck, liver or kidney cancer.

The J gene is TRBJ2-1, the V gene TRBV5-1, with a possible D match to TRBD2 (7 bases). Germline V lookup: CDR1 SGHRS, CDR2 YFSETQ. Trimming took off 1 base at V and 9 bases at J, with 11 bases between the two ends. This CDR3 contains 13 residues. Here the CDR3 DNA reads TGCGCCAGCAGCTTGAGGGGGAGGGGTGAGCAGTTCTTC. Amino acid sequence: CASSLRGRGEQFF.

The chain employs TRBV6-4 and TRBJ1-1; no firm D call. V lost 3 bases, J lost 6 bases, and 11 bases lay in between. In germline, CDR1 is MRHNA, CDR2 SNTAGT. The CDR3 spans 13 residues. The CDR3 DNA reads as TGTGCCAGCAGTGATGTGGCGGGGTCTGAAGCTTTCTTT. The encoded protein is CASSDVAGSEAFF.

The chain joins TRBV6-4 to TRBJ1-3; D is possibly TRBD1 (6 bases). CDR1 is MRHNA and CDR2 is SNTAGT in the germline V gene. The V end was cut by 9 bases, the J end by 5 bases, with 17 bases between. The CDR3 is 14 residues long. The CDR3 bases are TGTGCCAGTGATGGACAGCTTCCACGAAACACCATATATTTT. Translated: CASDGQLPRNTIYF.

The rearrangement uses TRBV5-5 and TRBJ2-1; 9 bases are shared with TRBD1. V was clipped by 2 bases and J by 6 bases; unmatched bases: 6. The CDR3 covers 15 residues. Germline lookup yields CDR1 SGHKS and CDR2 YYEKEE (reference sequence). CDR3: CASSFDWDRVNEQFF. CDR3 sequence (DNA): TGTGCCAGCAGCTTTGATTGGGACAGGGTCAATGAGCAGTTCTTC.

CDR3: CASGLGGSEAFF. CDR3 nucleotides: TGTGCTAGTGGTTTAGGAGGTTCTGAAGCTTTCTTT. The chain carries TRBV12-5 and TRBJ1-1; no definite D call. The CDR3 totals 12 residues. V lost 3 bases and J lost 6, with 8 bases in between. The germline V gene encodes CDR1 LGHNT and CDR2 FRNRAP.

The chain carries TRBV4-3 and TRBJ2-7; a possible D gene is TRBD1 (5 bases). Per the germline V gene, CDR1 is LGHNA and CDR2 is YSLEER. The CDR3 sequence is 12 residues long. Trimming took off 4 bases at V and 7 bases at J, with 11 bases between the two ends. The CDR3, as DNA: TGCGCCAGCAGCCCGGACACTGGTGAGCAGTACTTC. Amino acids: CASSPDTGEQYF.

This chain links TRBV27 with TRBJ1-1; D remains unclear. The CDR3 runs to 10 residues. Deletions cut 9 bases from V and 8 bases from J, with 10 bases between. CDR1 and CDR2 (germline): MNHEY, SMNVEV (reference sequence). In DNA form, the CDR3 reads TGTGCCAGACCCAGTAGAGAAGCTTTCTTT. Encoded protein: CARPSREAFF.

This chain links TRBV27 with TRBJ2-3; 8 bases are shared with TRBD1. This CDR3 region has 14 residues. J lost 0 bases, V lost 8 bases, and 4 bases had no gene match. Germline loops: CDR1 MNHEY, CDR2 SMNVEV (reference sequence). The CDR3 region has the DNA TGTGCCAGCGGAGGGGACAGGAGCACAGATACGCAGTATTTT. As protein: CASGGDRSTDTQYF.

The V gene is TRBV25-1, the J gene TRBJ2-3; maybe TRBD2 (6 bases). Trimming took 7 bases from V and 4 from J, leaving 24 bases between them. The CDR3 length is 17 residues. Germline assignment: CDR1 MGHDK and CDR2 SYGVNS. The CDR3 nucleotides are TGTGCCAGCATTGCGGGGCGGACGAATTTCCACCCAGATACGCAGTATTTT. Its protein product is CASIAGRTNFHPDTQYF.

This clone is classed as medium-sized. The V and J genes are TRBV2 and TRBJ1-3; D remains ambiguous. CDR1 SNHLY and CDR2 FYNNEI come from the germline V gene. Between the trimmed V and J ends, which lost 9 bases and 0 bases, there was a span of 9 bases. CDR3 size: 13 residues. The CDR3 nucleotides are TGTGCCAGTAAAGGAGACTCTGGAAACACCATATATTTT. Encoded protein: CASKGDSGNTIYF.

The CDR3 loop is CASSPPGRSYEQYF. As DNA, the CDR3 is TGTGCCAGCAGCCCCCCGGGGAGGTCCTACGAGCAGTACTTC. The chain uses TRBV13 and TRBJ2-7, with D possibly matching TRBD2 (6 bases). The CDR3 totals 14 residues. Trimming pared 5 bases from V and 1 base from J, leaving 12 bases between. The germline V gene has CDR1 PRHDT and CDR2 FYEKMQ (reference sequence).

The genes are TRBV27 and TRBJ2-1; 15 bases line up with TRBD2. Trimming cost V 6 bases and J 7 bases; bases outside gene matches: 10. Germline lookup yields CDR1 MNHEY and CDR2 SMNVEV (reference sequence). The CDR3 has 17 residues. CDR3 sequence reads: CASRSLGLAGGKNEQFF. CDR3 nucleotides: TGTGCCAGCAGATCTCTGGGACTAGCGGGGGGCAAGAATGAGCAGTTCTTC.